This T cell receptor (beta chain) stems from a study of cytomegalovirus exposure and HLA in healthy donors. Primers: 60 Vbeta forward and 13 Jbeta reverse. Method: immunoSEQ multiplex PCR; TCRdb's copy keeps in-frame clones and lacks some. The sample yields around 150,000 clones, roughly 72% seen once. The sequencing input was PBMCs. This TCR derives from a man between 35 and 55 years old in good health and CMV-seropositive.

The CDR3 spells CASSLSSLTRGYTF. The DNA of the CDR3 is TGTGCCAGCAGCTTAAGCTCCTTAACCCGGGGCTACACCTTC. The chain links TRBV7-9 to TRBJ1-2; D uncertain. The CDR3 has 14 amino acids. Germline V gene data show CDR1 as SEHNR and CDR2 as FQNEAQ (reference sequence). V lost 2 bases and J lost 8, with 15 bases in between.